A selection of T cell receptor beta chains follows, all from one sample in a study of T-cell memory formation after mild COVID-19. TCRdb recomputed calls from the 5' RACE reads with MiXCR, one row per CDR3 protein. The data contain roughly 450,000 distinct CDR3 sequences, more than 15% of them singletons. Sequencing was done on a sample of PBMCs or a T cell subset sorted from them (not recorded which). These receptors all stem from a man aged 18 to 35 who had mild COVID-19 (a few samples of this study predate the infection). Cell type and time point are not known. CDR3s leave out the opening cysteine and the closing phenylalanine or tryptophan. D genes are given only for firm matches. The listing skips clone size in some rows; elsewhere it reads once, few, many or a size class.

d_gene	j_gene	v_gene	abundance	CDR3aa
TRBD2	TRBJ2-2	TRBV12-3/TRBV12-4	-	ASSHSGGPTGELF
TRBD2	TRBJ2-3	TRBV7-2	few	ASSTRLAGSTDTQY
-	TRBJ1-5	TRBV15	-	ATSNRLSYSNQPQH
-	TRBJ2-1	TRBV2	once	AAGSLSPYNEQF
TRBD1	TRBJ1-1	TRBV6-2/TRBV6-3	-	ASWTGRGEAF
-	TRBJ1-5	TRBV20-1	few	SARAGHGPQH
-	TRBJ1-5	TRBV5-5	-	ASSTTGGSNQPQH
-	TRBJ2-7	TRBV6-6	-	ASSQDGAYEQY
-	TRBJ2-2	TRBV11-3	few	ASSLDINTGELF
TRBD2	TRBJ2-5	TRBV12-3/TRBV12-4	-	ASRNSGGAETQY
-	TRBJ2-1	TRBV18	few	ASSPVSAHSSYNEQF
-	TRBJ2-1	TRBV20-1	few	SARGGAGDLHEQF
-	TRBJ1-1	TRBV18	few	ASSPTLMNTEAF
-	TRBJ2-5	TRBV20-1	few	SARDPRVETQY
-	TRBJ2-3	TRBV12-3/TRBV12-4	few	ASSLTWDTDTQY
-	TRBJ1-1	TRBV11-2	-	ASSAHQNTEAF
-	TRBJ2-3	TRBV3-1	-	ASSRSGRTDTQY
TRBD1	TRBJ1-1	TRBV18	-	ASSPDRGWNTEAF
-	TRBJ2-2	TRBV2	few	ASNDGTGELF
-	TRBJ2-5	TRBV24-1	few	ATSDPQGGQETQY
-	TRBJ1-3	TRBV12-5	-	ASGLAGEESSGNTIY
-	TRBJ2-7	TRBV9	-	ASSVSPRATEQY
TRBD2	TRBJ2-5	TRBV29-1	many	SVNLAGGAYKGTQY
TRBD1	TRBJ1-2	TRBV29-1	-	SVDPLGQGHGYT
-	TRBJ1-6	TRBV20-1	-	SATLQDNSPLH
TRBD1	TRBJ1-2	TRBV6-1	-	ASSKTGGAGYGYT
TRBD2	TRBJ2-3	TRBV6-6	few	ASSYSSSGGNPDTQY
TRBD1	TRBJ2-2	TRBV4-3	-	ASSQVGTGAGELF
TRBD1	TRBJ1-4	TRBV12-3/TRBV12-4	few	ASSLAGTGGGKLF
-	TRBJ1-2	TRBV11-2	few	ASSMTRGAAGYT
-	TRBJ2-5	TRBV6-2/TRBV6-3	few	ASSYPAGFARETQY
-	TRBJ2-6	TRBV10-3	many	AIEQVGANVLT
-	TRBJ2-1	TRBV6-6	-	ASSYLGVTSSYNEQF